This passage covers 21 T cell receptor beta chains from one sample sequenced in a study of blood T cell repertoires in COVID-19. Sequencing used immunoSEQ multiplex PCR; TCRdb keeps in-frame clones, though not all of them. In the table there are around 150,000 clones, around 81% of which are singletons. The material sequenced was peripheral blood. The receptor source for this set is a man in his 60s with active or convalescent COVID-19.

The chain carries TRBV6-1 and TRBJ2-1; D might be TRBD2 (5 bases). This CDR3 comprises 16 residues. The germline V and J ends were trimmed by 3 bases and 8 bases, with 20 bases remaining between them. CDR1 and CDR2 (germline): MNHNS, SASEGT. Here the CDR3 DNA reads TGTGCCAGCAGTGAGGTCGGGAAGAAAATAATCTATGAGCAGTTCTTC. It encodes CASSEVGKKIIYEQFF.

The chain joins TRBV7-3 to TRBJ2-5; D is perhaps TRBD2 (5 bases). Germline assignment: CDR1 SGHTA and CDR2 FQGTGA. The V end was cut by 1 base, the J end by 5 bases, with 14 bases between. The CDR3 loop spans 15 amino acids. CDR3 protein: CASSLIGGPGETQYF. The CDR3 DNA reads as TGTGCCAGCAGCTTAATTGGAGGCCCGGGGGAGACCCAGTACTTC.

This clone was observed a handful of times. The V gene is TRBV5-5, the J gene TRBJ1-6, with 7 nucleotides matching TRBD1. CDR3 length: 19 amino acids. Trimming at V came to 0 bases and at J to 0 bases, leaving 9 bases not matched to a gene. Looked up from germline, CDR1 is SGHKS and CDR2 is YYEKEE (reference sequence). This CDR3 is CASSLVGQMTSSYNSPLHF. As DNA, the CDR3 is TGTGCCAGCAGCTTGGTGGGACAGATGACAAGCTCCTATAATTCACCCCTCCACTTT. Full variable domain (rest looked up from reference TRBV5-5 and TRBJ1-6): DAGVTQSPTHLIKTRGQQVTLRCSPISGHKSVSWYQQVLGQGPQFIFQYYEKEERGRGNFPDRFSARQFPNYSSELNVNALLLGDSALYLCASSLVGQMTSSYNSPLHFGNGTRLTVT.

The chain is built from TRBV6-4 and TRBJ1-1; D gene ambiguous. Germline assignment: CDR1 MRHNA and CDR2 SNTAGT. Trimming left V 7 bases short and J 0 bases short, with 12 bases between. The CDR3 consists of 14 residues. The CDR3, as DNA: TGTGCCAGCATAGGGAGGGCTCTGAACACTGAAGCTTTCTTT. This sequence encodes CASIGRALNTEAFF.

The V gene is TRBV5-5, the J gene TRBJ1-6; 11 bases agree with TRBD1. The trim removed 2 bases at V and 9 bases at J, leaving 4 bases unmatched. The CDR3 has 15 residues. From germline, CDR1 is SGHKS and CDR2 YYEKEE (reference sequence). CDR3 protein: CASSFGQGAPSPLHF. The CDR3 bases are TGTGCCAGCAGCTTTGGACAGGGGGCCCCTTCACCCCTCCACTTT.

The V and J genes are TRBV6-5 and TRBJ2-4, with TRBD1 matching 9 bases. The ends lost 6 bases at V and 6 bases at J; junction bases unmatched: 3. The CDR3 length is 13 residues. Germline values: CDR1 MNHEY, CDR2 SVGAGI. The CDR3, as DNA: TGTGCCAGCAGAGGGACAGGGTTAAACATTCAGTACTTC. Protein: CASRGTGLNIQYF.

In its sample, this clone was seen a few times. The chain links TRBV2 to TRBJ1-6; TRBD1 is a possible D gene (6 bases). The V gene's germline CDR1 is SNHLY and CDR2 FYNNEI. Trimming shortened V by 6 bases and J by 10 bases, and 16 bases separated the two germline ends. The CDR3 loop spans 14 amino acids. The chain's CDR3 is CASRQTGWSSPLHF. Here the CDR3 DNA reads TGTGCCAGCAGGCAAACAGGGTGGAGCTCACCCCTCCACTTT.

This clone was counted between two and nine times. The CDR3 region has the DNA TGTGCCAGCAGCAGGAGTCAGGGGATCTATGGCTACACCTTC. Residues: CASSRSQGIYGYTF. The chain has TRBV7-2 and TRBJ1-2, with a tentative D call TRBD1 (6 bases). The V gene's germline CDR1 is SGHTA and CDR2 FQGNSA. Trimming left V 5 bases short and J 4 bases short, with 14 bases between. This CDR3 comprises 14 residues.

The V gene is TRBV29-1, the J gene TRBJ2-3, with D possibly TRBD2 on 5 matching bases. This CDR3 is 12 amino acids long. Trimming removed 7 bases at V and 3 bases at J, with 11 bases between. The germline CDR1 and CDR2 sequences are SQVTM and ANQGSEA. The CDR3 spells CSAGAETDTQYF. The CDR3 DNA reads as TGCAGCGCTGGAGCGGAAACAGATACGCAGTATTTT.

The genes are TRBV5-5 and TRBJ1-1, with TRBD1 identical over 7 bases. Trimming took 6 bases from V and 0 from J; bases not matched to a gene: 11. The CDR3 is 16 residues long. CDR1 is SGHKS and CDR2 is YYEKEE in the germline V gene (reference sequence). The CDR3 sequence is CASIPQTGMMNTEAFF. The CDR3 DNA reads TGTGCCAGCATCCCTCAGACAGGGATGATGAACACTGAAGCTTTCTTT.

The chain couples TRBV27 to TRBJ2-2, with a tentative D call TRBD1 (6 bases). The CDR3 is made up of 17 amino acids. CDR1 is MNHEY and CDR2 is SMNVEV in the germline V gene (reference sequence). V was trimmed by 3 bases and J by 6 bases, leaving 20 bases between them. The CDR3 nucleotides are TGTGCCAGCAGTTTCAATTGGGCCAGGGGTCGTCCCGGGGAGCTGTTTTTT. This sequence encodes CASSFNWARGRPGELFF.

The V gene is TRBV10-3, the J gene TRBJ1-1; maybe TRBD1 (5 bases). V lost 6 bases and J lost 3, with 20 bases in between. The V gene's germline CDR1 is ENHRY and CDR2 SYGVKD. This CDR3 is built from 16 residues. This CDR3 reads CAIRPWRGERDTEAFF. For the CDR3, the DNA is TGTGCCATCAGGCCGTGGAGGGGAGAGAGGGACACTGAAGCTTTCTTT.

This clone was found once. This chain joins TRBV2 and TRBJ1-4, with 7 bases that match TRBD1. The CDR3 spans 12 residues. V shed 6 bases and J 7 bases; nucleotides not matched to a gene: 2. Germline values: CDR1 SNHLY, CDR2 FYNNEI. This CDR3 is CASRAGGEKLFF. The DNA for the CDR3 is TGTGCCAGCAGGGCAGGGGGTGAAAAACTGTTTTTT.

This clone was detected only once. This rearrangement joins TRBV6-6 to TRBJ2-1, with a tentative D call TRBD1 (6 bases). This CDR3 spans 16 amino acids. V lost 0 bases and J 5 bases, leaving 14 bases between the germline ends. Germline V lookup: CDR1 MNHNY, CDR2 SVGAGI (reference sequence). CDR3 DNA sequence: TGTGCCAGCAGTTACTCGTGGGGGCGATCTAACAATGAGCAGTTCTTC. Protein sequence: CASSYSWGRSNNEQFF.

The chain carries TRBV5-4 and TRBJ1-6, with a tentative D call TRBD1 (6 bases). Germline V lookup: CDR1 SGHNT, CDR2 YYREEE (reference sequence). CDR3 length: 16 amino acids. V lost 4 bases to trimming and J lost 0 bases, with 11 bases between them. CDR3 sequence reads: CASSPGQSSYNSPLHF. CDR3 sequence (DNA): TGTGCCAGCAGCCCTGGACAGAGCTCCTATAATTCACCCCTCCACTTT.

The chain recombines TRBV11-2 with TRBJ2-5, with 9 bases identical to TRBD2. This CDR3 spans 17 amino acids. The ends lost 4 bases at V and 1 base at J; junction bases unmatched: 10. In germline, CDR1 is SGHAT, CDR2 FQNNGV. The CDR3 region has the DNA TGTGCCAGCAGCTCGGGGGTTAGCGGGAGCCCCCAAGAGACCCAGTACTTC. Its protein product is CASSSGVSGSPQETQYF.

This chain connects TRBV5-1 to TRBJ2-3; a possible D gene is TRBD1 (6 bases). The CDR3 runs to 17 residues. Trimming stripped 3 bases from V and 5 bases from J, with 22 bases between. From germline, CDR1 is SGHRS and CDR2 YFSETQ. The CDR3 coding sequence is TGCGCCAGCAGCTCCCTAATTTCAAGGCAGGGGATAGATACGCAGTATTTT. It encodes CASSSLISRQGIDTQYF.

This clone has a handful of counts. V and J are TRBV2 and TRBJ1-3; D is possibly TRBD1 (6 bases). V was cut by 1 base and J by 3 bases, with 13 bases left in between. The CDR3 has 16 residues. The germline V gene encodes CDR1 SNHLY and CDR2 FYNNEI. The CDR3 DNA follows: TGTGCCAGCAGTGAAGGCAGGGGAGTAAGTGGAAACACCATATATTTT. This sequence encodes CASSEGRGVSGNTIYF.

The chain combines TRBV18 with TRBJ2-2; TRBD2 matches at 11 bases. Germline loops: CDR1 KGHSH, CDR2 LQKENI. V trimming: 5 bases; J trimming: 6 bases; junction bases outside the gene matches: 8. There are 16 residues in the CDR3. This chain's CDR3 is CASSETSGRTSGELFF. DNA of the CDR3: TGTGCCAGCTCAGAAACTAGCGGGAGAACGTCCGGGGAGCTGTTTTTT.

V is TRBV11-3 and J is TRBJ2-2; no firm D call. V lost 0 bases to trimming and J lost 5 bases, with 4 bases between them. The CDR3 covers 13 residues. Per the germline V gene, CDR1 is SGHNT and CDR2 is YENEEA. The CDR3: CASSLDGTGELFF. CDR3 nucleotides: TGTGCCAGCAGCTTAGACGGGACCGGGGAGCTGTTTTTT. Variable domain in full (rest from reference TRBV11-3 and TRBJ2-2): EAGVVQSPRYKIIEKKQPVAFWCNPISGHNTLYWYLQNLGQGPELLIRYENEEAVDDSQLPKDRFSAERLKGVDSTLKIQPAELGDSAVYLCASSLDGTGELFFGEGSRLTVL.

CDR3 in amino acids: CASSPFSDRLSYGYTF. CDR3 DNA sequence: TGCGCCAGCAGCCCTTTCTCAGACAGGCTTAGCTATGGCTACACCTTC. The chain is built from TRBV5-1 and TRBJ1-2; weak D call: TRBD1 (6 bases). V was clipped by 4 bases and J by 4 bases, with 20 bases between them. This CDR3 contains 16 residues. Germline CDR1 is SGHRS and CDR2 is YFSETQ.